This TCR beta chain was captured by sequencing in a study of shared clonotypes between healthy human individuals. Study-level results: Clonotype sharing among the donors was expected to vary with sequencing depth.

The CDR3 sequence is 19 residues long. The germline gives CDR1 MNHEY, CDR2 SMNVEV (reference sequence). The V gene end was trimmed by 4 bases and the J gene end by 7 bases; junction bases not matched to a gene: 15. A remark on this clone: Its antigen remains unknown.

The donor cohort consisted entirely of Caucasian adults residing in Nashville, Tennessee. An even split of each subset's genomic DNA across several immunoSEQ plates was performed. Method: immunoSEQ multiplex PCR; TCRdb's copy keeps in-frame clones and lacks some. The sample has about 470,000 clones; roughly 77% are singletons. The chain is built from TRBV27 and TRBJ2-1; 14 bases line up with TRBD2. Sequencing was carried out using PBMCs. This clonotype was obtained from a woman aged 40 to 49 in good health. Some clones in this sample may be carry-over from other donors' samples. The CDR3 coding sequence is TGTGCCAGCAGTTCCCTTCAACGACTAGCGGGAGGGCCGGGGAATGAGCAGTTCTTC. The encoded protein is CASSSLQRLAGGPGNEQFF.